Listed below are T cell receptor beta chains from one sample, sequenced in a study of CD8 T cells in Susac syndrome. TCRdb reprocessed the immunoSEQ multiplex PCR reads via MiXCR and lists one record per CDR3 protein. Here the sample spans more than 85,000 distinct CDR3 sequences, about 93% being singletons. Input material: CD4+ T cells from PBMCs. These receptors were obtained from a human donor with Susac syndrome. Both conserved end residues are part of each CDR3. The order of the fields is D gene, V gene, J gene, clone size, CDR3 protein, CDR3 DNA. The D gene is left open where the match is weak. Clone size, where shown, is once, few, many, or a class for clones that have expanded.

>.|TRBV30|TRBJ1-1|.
CAWSTSGDSEAFF
TGTGCCTGGAGTACCTCAGGGGACTCTGAAGCTTTCTTT
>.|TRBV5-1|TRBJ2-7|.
CASSLNREQYF
TGCGCCAGCAGCTTAAATCGGGAGCAGTACTTC
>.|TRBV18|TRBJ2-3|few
CASRLSTDTQYF
TGTGCCAGCCGCCTTAGCACAGATACGCAGTATTTT
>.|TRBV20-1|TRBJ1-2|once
CSASEGSYGYTF
TGCAGTGCTAGCGAGGGGTCCTATGGCTACACCTTC
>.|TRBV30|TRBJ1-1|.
CAWISLSLRMNTEAFF
TGTGCCTGGATCAGTTTATCGCTCCGGATGAACACTGAAGCTTTCTTT
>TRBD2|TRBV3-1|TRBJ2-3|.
CASSPGLAGNTDTQYF
TGTGCCAGCAGCCCCGGACTAGCGGGGAACACAGATACGCAGTATTTT
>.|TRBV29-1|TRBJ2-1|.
CSVEGFWDNEQFF
TGCAGCGTTGAAGGCTTTTGGGACAATGAGCAGTTCTTC
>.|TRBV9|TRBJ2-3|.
CASSAWGAIADTQYF
TGTGCCAGCAGCGCGTGGGGGGCGATCGCAGATACGCAGTATTTT
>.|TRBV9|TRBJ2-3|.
CASTNQGLDTQYF
TGTGCCAGCACAAACCAGGGTCTCGATACGCAGTATTTT
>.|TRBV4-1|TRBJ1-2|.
CASSQDRGVGYGYTF
TGCGCCAGCAGCCAAGATCGAGGAGTCGGCTATGGCTACACCTTC
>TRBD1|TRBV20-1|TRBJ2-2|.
CSANQVQGAGTGELFF
TGCAGTGCTAATCAAGTGCAGGGGGCGGGGACCGGGGAGCTGTTTTTT
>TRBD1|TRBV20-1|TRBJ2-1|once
CSARDGTGDNNEQFF
TGCAGTGCTAGAGATGGGACAGGGGACAACAATGAGCAGTTCTTC
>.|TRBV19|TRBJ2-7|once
CADMSRDKTYEQYF
TGTGCCGACATGAGCCGGGACAAGACCTACGAGCAGTACTTC
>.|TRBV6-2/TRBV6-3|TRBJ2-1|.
CASTESGAGYNEQFF
TGTGCCAGCACCGAGTCGGGGGCTGGCTACAATGAGCAGTTCTTC
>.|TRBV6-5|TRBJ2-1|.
CASSGGLNEQFF
TGTGCCAGCAGTGGAGGACTTAATGAGCAGTTCTTC
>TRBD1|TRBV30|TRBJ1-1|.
CAWSVGGRDRNTEAFF
TGTGCCTGGAGTGTAGGAGGCCGGGACAGGAACACTGAAGCTTTCTTT
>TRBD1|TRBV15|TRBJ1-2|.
CATTPGQGGGHYGYTF
TGTGCCACCACTCCGGGACAGGGCGGGGGACACTATGGCTACACCTTC
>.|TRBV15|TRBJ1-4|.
CATSSVTGKNEKLFF
TGTGCCACCAGCAGTGTCACAGGGAAGAATGAAAAACTGTTTTTT
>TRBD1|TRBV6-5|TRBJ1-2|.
CASTRTGNGYTF
TGTGCCAGCACCAGGACAGGGAATGGCTACACCTTC
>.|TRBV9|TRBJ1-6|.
CASSPGLSSEADLHF
TGTGCCAGCAGCCCCGGACTTTCGTCAGAAGCGGACCTCCACTTT
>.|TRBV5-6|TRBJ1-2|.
CASSLLATVPLLGGYTF
TGTGCCAGCAGCCTGCTAGCGACAGTCCCTCTTTTGGGTGGCTACACCTTC
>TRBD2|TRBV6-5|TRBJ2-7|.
CASRKAGAGEQYF
TGTGCCAGCAGAAAAGCGGGGGCAGGGGAGCAGTACTTC
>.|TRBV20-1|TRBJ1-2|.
CSARESMRGDGYTF
TGCAGTGCTAGAGAGTCTATGCGGGGCGACGGCTACACCTTC
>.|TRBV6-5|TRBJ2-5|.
CASSRSRLETQYF
TGTGCCAGCAGTCGCTCCAGGCTGGAGACCCAGTACTTC
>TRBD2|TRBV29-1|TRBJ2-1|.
CSVPRGLAHNEQFF
TGCAGCGTCCCCCGAGGACTAGCACACAATGAGCAGTTCTTC
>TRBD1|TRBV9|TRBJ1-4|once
CASSARQGQNEKLFF
TGTGCCAGCAGCGCCCGACAGGGGCAGAATGAAAAACTGTTTTTT
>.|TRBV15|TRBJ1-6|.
CATSRGGSSYNSPLHF
TGTGCCACCAGCAGAGGGGGGTCCTCCTATAATTCACCCCTCCACTTT
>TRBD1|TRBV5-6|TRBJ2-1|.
CASSPDRGVYNEQFF
TGTGCCAGCAGCCCAGACAGGGGAGTCTACAATGAGCAGTTCTTC
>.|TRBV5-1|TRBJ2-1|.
CASSSHDSNEQFF
TGCGCCAGCAGCTCCCATGACAGCAATGAGCAGTTCTTC
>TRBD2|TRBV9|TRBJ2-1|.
CASSVGELVAGNYNEQFF
TGTGCCAGCAGCGTAGGGGAACTGGTAGCGGGGAACTACAATGAGCAGTTCTTC
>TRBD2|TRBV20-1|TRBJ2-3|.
CSAPGGGFTDTQYF
TGCAGTGCTCCGGGCGGGGGGTTCACAGATACGCAGTATTTT
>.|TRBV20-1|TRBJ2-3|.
CSARDGTLPTYF
TGCAGTGCTAGAGATGGGACTCTTCCGACGTATTTT
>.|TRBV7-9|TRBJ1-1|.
CASSFIPGPGTEAFF
TGTGCCAGCAGCTTCATTCCGGGACCAGGGACTGAAGCTTTCTTT
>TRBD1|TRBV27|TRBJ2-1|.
CASSFGTGGDEQFF
TGTGCCAGCAGTTTCGGGACAGGGGGCGATGAGCAGTTCTTC
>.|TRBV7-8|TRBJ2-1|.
CASSTRVNEQFF
TGTGCCAGCAGCACTCGGGTCAATGAGCAGTTCTTC
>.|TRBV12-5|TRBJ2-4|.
CASVLVHALAKNIQYF
TGTGCTAGTGTTTTGGTACATGCCCTAGCCAAAAACATTCAGTACTTC
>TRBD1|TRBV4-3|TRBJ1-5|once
CASSQDLGQGNQPQHF
TGCGCCAGCAGCCAAGACCTGGGACAGGGCAATCAGCCCCAGCATTTT
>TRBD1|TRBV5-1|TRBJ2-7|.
CASSAGPGQGAYEQYF
TGCGCCAGCAGCGCAGGCCCGGGACAGGGGGCTTACGAGCAGTACTTC
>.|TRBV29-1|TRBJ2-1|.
CSVEESGPNEQFF
TGCAGCGTTGAAGAGAGCGGGCCCAATGAGCAGTTCTTC
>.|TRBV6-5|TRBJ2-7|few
CASSDPGGSYEQYF
TGTGCCAGCAGTGACCCCGGTGGTTCCTACGAGCAGTACTTC
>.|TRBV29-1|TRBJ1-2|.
CSVGEFTYGYTF
TGCAGCGTTGGAGAGTTCACTTATGGCTACACCTTC
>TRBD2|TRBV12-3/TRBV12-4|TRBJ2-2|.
CASSISGGARTGELFF
TGTGCCAGCAGTATTAGCGGGGGGGCTAGGACCGGGGAGCTGTTTTTT
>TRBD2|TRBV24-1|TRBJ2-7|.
CATSDPAGGHSYEQYF
TGTGCCACCAGTGATCCAGCGGGGGGACACTCCTACGAGCAGTACTTC
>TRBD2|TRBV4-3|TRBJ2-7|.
CASSQIAGGSSYEQYF
TGCGCCAGCAGCCAAATAGCGGGGGGAAGCTCCTACGAGCAGTACTTC
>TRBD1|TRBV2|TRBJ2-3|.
CASSSQGASTDTQYF
TGTGCCAGCAGTTCGCAGGGGGCGAGCACAGATACGCAGTATTTT
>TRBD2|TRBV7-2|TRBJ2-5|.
CASSIGLAGIETQYF
TGTGCCAGCAGCATAGGACTAGCGGGGATTGAGACCCAGTACTTC
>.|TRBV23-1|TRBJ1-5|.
CASMGRGNNQPQHF
TGCGCCAGCATGGGGCGGGGGAACAATCAGCCCCAGCATTTT
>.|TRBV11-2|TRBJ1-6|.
CASSLVRAVGPLHF
TGTGCCAGCAGCTTAGTCAGGGCAGTTGGGCCCCTCCACTTT
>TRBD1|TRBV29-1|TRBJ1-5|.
CSVVGGGDQPQHF
TGCAGCGTTGTAGGGGGCGGGGATCAGCCCCAGCATTTT
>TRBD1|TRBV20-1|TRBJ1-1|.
CSARTLQGFRTEAFF
TGCAGTGCTAGAACTTTACAGGGGTTCAGGACTGAAGCTTTCTTT
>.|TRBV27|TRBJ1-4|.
CASSPPQKLFF
TGTGCCAGCAGTCCCCCCCAAAAACTGTTTTTT